The present T cell receptor beta chain was sequenced within a study of identical twins. CDR3 length: 14 residues. Germline loops: CDR1 LNHNV, CDR2 YYDKDF (reference sequence). Trimming cost V 9 bases and J 8 bases, with 20 bases left between them. Study-level points and caveats: Out-of-frame beta chain sequences displayed weaker excess sharing between twins.

Donors uniformly comprised healthy Caucasians. Worth noting for this clonotype: The antigen is undetermined.

cDNA molecules carried unique molecular identifiers, and template switching added a universal primer site. TCRdb itself ran the 5' RACE reads through MiXCR, one entry per CDR3 protein. The sample holds over 600,000 distinct CDR3 sequences, 21% seen once. This sample was shared with a second study, whose subject was T cells expressing NK-cell markers.

The chain uses TRBV15 and TRBJ2-1, with D perhaps given as TRBD1 or TRBD2 (6 bases each). This receptor was taken from a woman aged 18-35 years in good health. Sequencing used PBMCs. Here the CDR3 reads CATHLGGSGHEQFF. In nucleotides, the CDR3 is TGTGCCACTCACTTAGGGGGGAGTGGACATGAGCAGTTCTTC.